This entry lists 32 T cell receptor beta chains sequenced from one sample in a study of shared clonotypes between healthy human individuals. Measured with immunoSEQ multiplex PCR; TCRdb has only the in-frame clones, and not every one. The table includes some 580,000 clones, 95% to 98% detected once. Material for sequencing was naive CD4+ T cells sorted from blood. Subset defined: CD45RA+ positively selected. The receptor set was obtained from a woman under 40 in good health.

The CDR3 DNA sequence: TGTGCCAGCAGTTTATTTATCGGCAGGGGGTCTGGCTACACCTTC. Protein product: CASSLFIGRGSGYTF. The chain carries TRBV28 and TRBJ1-2, with TRBD1 matching over 7 bases. The CDR3 spans 15 residues. V lost 1 base to trimming and J lost 7 bases; unmatched junction nucleotides: 9. Germline V lookup: CDR1 MDHEN, CDR2 SYDVKM.

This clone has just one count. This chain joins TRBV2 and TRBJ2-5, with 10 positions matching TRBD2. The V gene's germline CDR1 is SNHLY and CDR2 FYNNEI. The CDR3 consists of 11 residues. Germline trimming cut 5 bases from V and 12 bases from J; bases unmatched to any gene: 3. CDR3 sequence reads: CASSLAGVEYF. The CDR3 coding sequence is TGTGCCAGCAGTCTAGCGGGAGTGGAGTACTTC.

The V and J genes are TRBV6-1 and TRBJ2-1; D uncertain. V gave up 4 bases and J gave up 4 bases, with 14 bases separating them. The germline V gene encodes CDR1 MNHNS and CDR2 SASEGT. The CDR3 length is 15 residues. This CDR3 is CASSVRSVGYNEQFF. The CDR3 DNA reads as TGTGCCAGCAGTGTCCGCAGCGTCGGGTACAATGAGCAGTTCTTC.

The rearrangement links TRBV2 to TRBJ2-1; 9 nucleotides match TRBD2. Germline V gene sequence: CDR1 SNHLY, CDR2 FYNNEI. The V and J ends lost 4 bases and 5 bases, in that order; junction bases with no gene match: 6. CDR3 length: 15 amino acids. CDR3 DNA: TGTGCCAGCAGTGCCGCTAGCGGGATGGACAATGAGCAGTTCTTC. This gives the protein CASSAASGMDNEQFF.

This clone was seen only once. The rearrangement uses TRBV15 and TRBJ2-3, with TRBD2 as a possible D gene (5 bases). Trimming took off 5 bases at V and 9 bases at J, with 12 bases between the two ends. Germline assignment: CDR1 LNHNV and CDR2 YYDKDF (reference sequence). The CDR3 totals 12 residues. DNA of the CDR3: TGTGCCACCAGCCTAGGCTGGGAGACGCAGTATTTT. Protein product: CATSLGWETQYF. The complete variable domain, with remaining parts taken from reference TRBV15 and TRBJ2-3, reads DAMVIQNPRYQVTQFGKPVTLSCSQTLNHNVMYWYQQKSSQAPKLLFHYYDKDFNNEADTPDNFQSRRPNTSFCFLDIRSPGLGDTAMYLCATSLGWETQYFGPGTRLTVL.

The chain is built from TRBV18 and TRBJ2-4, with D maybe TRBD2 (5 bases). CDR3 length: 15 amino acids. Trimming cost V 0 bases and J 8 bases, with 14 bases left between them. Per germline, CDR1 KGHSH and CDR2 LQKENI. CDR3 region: CASSPPDFWGDIQYF. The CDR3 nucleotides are TGTGCCAGCTCACCACCCGACTTCTGGGGAGACATTCAGTACTTC.

CDR3 amino acids: CSVTLGGETQYF. The CDR3 nucleotides are TGCAGCGTCACACTAGGGGGGGAGACCCAGTACTTC. The chain is built from TRBV29-1 and TRBJ2-5; D is tentatively TRBD1 or TRBD2 (6 bases each). Looked up from germline, CDR1 is SQVTM and CDR2 is ANQGSEA. V lost 6 bases, J lost 5 bases, and 13 bases lay in between. This CDR3 spans 12 amino acids. The full variable domain, rest sourced from reference TRBV29-1 and TRBJ2-5, is SAVISQKPSRDICQRGTSLTIQCQVDSQVTMMFWYRQQPGQSLTLIATANQGSEATYESGFVIDKFPISRPNLTFSTLTVSNMSPEDSSIYLCSVTLGGETQYFGPGTRLLVL.

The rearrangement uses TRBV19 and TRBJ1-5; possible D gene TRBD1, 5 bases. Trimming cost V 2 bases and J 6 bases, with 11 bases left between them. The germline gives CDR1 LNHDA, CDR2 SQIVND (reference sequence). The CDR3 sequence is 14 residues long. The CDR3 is CASSIQGRGQPQHF. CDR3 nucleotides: TGTGCCAGTAGTATACAGGGTCGCGGTCAGCCCCAGCATTTT.

CDR3 protein: CASRRQGDGYTF. CDR3 in DNA: TGTGCCAGCAGGCGACAGGGGGATGGCTACACCTTC. The genes are TRBV18 and TRBJ1-2; 9 bases fit TRBD1. CDR1 and CDR2 from the germline V gene are KGHSH and LQKENI. Trimming at V came to 8 bases and at J to 6 bases, leaving 4 bases not matched to a gene. CDR3 size: 12 residues.

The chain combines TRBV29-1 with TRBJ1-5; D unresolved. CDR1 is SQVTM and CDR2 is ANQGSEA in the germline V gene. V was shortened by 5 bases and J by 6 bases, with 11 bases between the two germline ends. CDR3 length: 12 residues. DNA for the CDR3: TGCAGCGTTCTGGAAGAAGGTCAGCCCCAGCATTTT. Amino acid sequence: CSVLEEGQPQHF.

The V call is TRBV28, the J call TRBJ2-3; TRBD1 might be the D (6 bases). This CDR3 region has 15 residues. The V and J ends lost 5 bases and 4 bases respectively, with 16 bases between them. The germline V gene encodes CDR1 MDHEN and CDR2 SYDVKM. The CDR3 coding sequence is TGTGCCAGCAGTCTCCAACAGGGAGCTGCAGATACGCAGTATTTT. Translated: CASSLQQGAADTQYF.

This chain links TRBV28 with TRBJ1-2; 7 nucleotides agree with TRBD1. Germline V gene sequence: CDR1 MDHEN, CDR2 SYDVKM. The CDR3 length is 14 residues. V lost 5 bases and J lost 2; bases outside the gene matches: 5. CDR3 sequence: CASSRGQANYGYTF. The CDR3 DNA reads TGTGCCAGCAGTCGAGGACAGGCAAACTATGGCTACACCTTC.

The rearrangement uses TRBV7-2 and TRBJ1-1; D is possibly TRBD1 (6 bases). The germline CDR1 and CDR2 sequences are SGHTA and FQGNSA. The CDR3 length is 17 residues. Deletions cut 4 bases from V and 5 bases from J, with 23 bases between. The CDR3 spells CASSSPIRRTAGTEAFF. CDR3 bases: TGTGCCAGCAGCTCCCCGATCCGCCGGACAGCGGGGACTGAAGCTTTCTTT.

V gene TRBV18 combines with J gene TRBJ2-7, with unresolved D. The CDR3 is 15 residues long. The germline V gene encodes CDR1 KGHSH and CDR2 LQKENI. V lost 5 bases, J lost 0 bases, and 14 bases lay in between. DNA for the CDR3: TGTGCCAGCTCAACTGACCTTACTCTCTCCTACGAGCAGTACTTC. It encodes CASSTDLTLSYEQYF.

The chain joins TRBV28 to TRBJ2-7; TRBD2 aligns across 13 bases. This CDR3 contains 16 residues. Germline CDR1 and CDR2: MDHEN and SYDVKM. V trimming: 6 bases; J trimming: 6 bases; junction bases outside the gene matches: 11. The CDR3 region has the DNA TGTGCCAGCAGGGACGGGGGGACTAGCGGGAAGCTCGAGCAGTACTTC. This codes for CASRDGGTSGKLEQYF.

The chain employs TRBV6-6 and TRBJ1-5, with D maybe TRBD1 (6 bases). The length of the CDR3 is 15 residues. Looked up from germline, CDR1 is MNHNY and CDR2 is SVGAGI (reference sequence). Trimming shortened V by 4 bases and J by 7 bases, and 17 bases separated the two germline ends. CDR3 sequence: CASSFFTGQGQPQHF. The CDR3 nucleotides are TGTGCCAGCAGTTTCTTTACAGGGCAGGGACAGCCCCAGCATTTT.

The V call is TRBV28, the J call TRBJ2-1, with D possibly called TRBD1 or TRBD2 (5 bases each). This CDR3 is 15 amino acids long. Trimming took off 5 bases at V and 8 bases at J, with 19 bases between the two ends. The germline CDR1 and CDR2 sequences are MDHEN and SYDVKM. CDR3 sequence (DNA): TGTGCCAGCAGTCCTATTCGCCGGGGCAGGCATGAGCAGTTCTTC. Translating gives CASSPIRRGRHEQFF.

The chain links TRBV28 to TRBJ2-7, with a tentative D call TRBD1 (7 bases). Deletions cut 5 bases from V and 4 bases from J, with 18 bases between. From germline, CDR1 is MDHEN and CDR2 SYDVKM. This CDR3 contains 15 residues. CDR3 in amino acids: CASSDPRGTAYEQYF. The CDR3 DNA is TGTGCCAGCAGTGACCCCCGCGGGACAGCTTACGAGCAGTACTTC.

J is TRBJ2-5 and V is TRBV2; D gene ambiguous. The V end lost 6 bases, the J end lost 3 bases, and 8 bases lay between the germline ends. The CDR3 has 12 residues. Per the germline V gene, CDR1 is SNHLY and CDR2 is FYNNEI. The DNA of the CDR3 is TGTGCCAGCAGGGCAGTAAAAGAGACCCAGTACTTC. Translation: CASRAVKETQYF.

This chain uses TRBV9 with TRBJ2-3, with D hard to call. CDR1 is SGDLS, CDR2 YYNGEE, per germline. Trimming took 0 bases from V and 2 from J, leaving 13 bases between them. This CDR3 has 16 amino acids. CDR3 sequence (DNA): TGTGCCAGCAGCGTAGGGGCAGGAGCTTTCACAGATACGCAGTATTTT. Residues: CASSVGAGAFTDTQYF.

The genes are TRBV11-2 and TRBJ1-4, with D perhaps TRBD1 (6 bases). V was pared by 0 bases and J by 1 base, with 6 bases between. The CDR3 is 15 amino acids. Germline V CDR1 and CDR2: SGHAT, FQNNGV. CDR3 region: CASSLDRGTNEKLFF. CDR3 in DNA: TGTGCCAGCAGCTTAGACAGGGGAACTAATGAAAAACTGTTTTTT.

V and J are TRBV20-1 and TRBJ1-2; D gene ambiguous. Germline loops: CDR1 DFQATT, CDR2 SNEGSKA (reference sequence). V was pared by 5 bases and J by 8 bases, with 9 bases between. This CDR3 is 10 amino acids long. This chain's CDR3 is CSARASGYTF. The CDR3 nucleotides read TGCAGTGCTCGGGCGTCGGGCTACACCTTC.

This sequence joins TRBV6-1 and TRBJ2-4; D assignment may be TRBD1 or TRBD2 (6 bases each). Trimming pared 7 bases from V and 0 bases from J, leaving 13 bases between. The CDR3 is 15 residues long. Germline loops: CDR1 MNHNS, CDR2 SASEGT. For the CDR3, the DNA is TGTGCCAGCACCCCGGGGGCACTAGCCAAAAACATTCAGTACTTC. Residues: CASTPGALAKNIQYF.

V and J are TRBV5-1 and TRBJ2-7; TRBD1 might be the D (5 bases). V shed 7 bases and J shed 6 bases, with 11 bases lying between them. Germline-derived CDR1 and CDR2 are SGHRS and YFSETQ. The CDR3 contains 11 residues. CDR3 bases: TGCGCCAGCTCCCAGGGTTCCGAGCAGTACTTC. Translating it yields CASSQGSEQYF.

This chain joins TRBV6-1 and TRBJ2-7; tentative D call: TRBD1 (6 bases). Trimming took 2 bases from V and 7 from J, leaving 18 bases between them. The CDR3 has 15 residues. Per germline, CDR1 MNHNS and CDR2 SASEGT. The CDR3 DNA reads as TGTGCCAGCAGTGAATCTCGGACAGACCCCCGGGAGCAGTACTTC. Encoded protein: CASSESRTDPREQYF.

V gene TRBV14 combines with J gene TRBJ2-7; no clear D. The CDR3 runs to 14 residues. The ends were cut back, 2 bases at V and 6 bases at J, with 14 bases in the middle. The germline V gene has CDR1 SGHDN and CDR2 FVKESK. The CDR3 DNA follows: TGTGCCAGCAGCCAAAATTCCAATACCTTCGAGCAGTACTTC. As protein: CASSQNSNTFEQYF.

In nucleotides, the CDR3 is TGCGCCAGCACTAACACACAGTCTAGCGGGAGTCTCCCCGGGGAGCTGTTTTTT. This encodes CASTNTQSSGSLPGELFF. J is TRBJ2-2 and V is TRBV4-1, with TRBD2 matching over 10 bases. Trimming removed 7 bases from V and 6 bases from J; junction bases left unmatched: 17. The CDR3 sequence is 18 residues long. Germline V CDR1 and CDR2: MGHRA, YSYEKL.

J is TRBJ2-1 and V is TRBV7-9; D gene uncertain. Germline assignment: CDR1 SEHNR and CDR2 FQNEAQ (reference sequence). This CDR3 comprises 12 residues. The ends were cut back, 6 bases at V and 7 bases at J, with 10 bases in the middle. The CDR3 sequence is CASRMLKNEQFF. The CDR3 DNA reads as TGTGCCAGCAGAATGCTGAAAAATGAGCAGTTCTTC.

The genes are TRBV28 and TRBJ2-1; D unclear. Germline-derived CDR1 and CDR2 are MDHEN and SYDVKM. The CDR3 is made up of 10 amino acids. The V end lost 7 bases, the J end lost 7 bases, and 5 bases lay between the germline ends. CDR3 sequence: CASKSNEQFF. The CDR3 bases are TGTGCCAGCAAGAGTAATGAGCAGTTCTTC.

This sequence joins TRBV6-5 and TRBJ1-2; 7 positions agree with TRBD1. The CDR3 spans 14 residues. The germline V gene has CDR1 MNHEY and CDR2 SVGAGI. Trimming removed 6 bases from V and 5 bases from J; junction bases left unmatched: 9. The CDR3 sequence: CASSRAGGWYGYTF. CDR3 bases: TGTGCCAGCAGCAGGGCAGGGGGATGGTATGGCTACACCTTC.

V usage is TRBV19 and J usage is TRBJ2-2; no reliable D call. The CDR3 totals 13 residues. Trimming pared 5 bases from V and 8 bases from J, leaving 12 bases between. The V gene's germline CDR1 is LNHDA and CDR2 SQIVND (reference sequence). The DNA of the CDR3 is TGTGCCAGTAGTTTTCGCTCCGTAGGGGAGCTGTTTTTT. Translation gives CASSFRSVGELFF. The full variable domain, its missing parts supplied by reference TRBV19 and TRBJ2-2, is DGGITQSPKYLFRKEGQNVTLSCEQNLNHDAMYWYRQDPGQGLRLIYYSQIVNDFQKGDIAEGYSVSREKKESFPLTVTSAQKNPTAFYLCASSFRSVGELFFGEGSRLTVL.

The CDR3 here is CASSATPGTDTQYF. The CDR3 nucleotides read TGTGCCAGCAGTGCCACCCCGGGCACAGATACGCAGTATTTT. This chain uses TRBV6-4 with TRBJ2-3; no definite D call. This CDR3 has 14 amino acids. V was clipped by 4 bases and J by 1 base, with 9 bases between them. The germline V gene encodes CDR1 MRHNA and CDR2 SNTAGT.